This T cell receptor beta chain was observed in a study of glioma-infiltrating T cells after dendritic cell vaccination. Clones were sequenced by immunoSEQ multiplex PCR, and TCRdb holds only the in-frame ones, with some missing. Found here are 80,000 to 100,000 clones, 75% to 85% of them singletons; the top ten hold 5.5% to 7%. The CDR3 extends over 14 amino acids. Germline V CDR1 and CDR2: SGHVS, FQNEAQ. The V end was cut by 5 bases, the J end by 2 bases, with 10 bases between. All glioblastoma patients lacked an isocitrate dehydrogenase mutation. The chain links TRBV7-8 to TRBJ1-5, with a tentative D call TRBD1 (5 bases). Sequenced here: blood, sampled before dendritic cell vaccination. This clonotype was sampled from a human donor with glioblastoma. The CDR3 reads CASSGAGGNQPQHF. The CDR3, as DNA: TGTGCCAGCAGCGGGGCAGGCGGCAATCAGCCCCAGCATTTT.